The next 12 T cell receptor beta chains were all read from a single sample in a study of cytomegalovirus exposure and HLA in healthy donors. Primers included in the PCR were 60 Vbeta and 13 Jbeta primers. TCRdb's copy holds only in-frame clones and misses some; the assay was immunoSEQ multiplex PCR. The sample holds about 130,000 clones, 65% to 80% seen once. Sample: PBMCs. The receptors here all came from a human donor in good health.

The chain couples TRBV18 to TRBJ2-5, with D unclear. Germline assignment: CDR1 KGHSH and CDR2 LQKENI. V was pared by 2 bases and J by 3 bases, with 10 bases between. The CDR3 contains 14 residues. As DNA, the CDR3 is TGTGCCAGCTCACCAGGCGGATCGAAAGAGACCCAGTACTTC. Translating it yields CASSPGGSKETQYF.

CDR3 region: CASSQGGGPYNEQFF. The CDR3 DNA follows: TGCGCCAGCAGCCAAGGGGGAGGTCCATACAATGAGCAGTTCTTC. The chain joins TRBV4-1 to TRBJ2-1, with a weak D call TRBD2 (6 bases). CDR1 MGHRA and CDR2 YSYEKL come from the germline V gene. The CDR3 spans 15 residues. V was clipped by 1 base and J by 4 bases, with 11 bases between them.

V and J are TRBV23-1 and TRBJ1-2; TRBD1 might be the D (5 bases). TRBV23-1 is noted as an ORF with a role that remains uncertain. There are 18 residues in the CDR3. V lost 4 bases and J 3 bases, leaving 24 bases between the germline ends. The CDR3 DNA is TGCGCCAGCAGTCCCCCCCCGGGGGACGCCGAACCGTACTATGGCTACACCTTC. It specifies CASSPPPGDAEPYYGYTF.

V gene TRBV19 combines with J gene TRBJ2-1, with 10 positions matching TRBD2. Germline V gene sequence: CDR1 LNHDA, CDR2 SQIVND (reference sequence). The CDR3 runs to 13 residues. J was trimmed by 9 bases and V by 3 bases; bases with no gene match: 2. In nucleotides, the CDR3 is TGTGCCAGTAGTATTGGGACTAGCGTTGAGCAGTTCTTC. Protein: CASSIGTSVEQFF.

CDR3 sequence (DNA): TGTGCCAGCAGTTTCACTGTCGGAGGGAACACTGAAGCTTTCTTT. It codes for CASSFTVGGNTEAFF. The V gene is TRBV28, the J gene TRBJ1-1; no clear D. The germline CDR1 and CDR2 sequences are MDHEN and SYDVKM. There are 15 residues in the CDR3. V lost 3 bases to trimming and J lost 1 base, with 12 bases between them.

The chain couples TRBV19 to TRBJ1-5; D is uncertain. Germline assignment: CDR1 LNHDA and CDR2 SQIVND (reference sequence). The CDR3 has 13 amino acids. Trimming took off 5 bases at V and 6 bases at J, with 11 bases between the two ends. DNA of the CDR3: TGTGCCAGTAGTGACGTCGCGGGTCAGCCCCAGCATTTT. This encodes CASSDVAGQPQHF.

V is TRBV7-9 and J is TRBJ1-1; TRBD1 matches at 9 bases. With 4 bases clipped from V and 2 bases from J, the junction kept 2 bases outside the gene matches. This CDR3 comprises 14 residues. CDR1 and CDR2 from the germline V gene are SEHNR and FQNEAQ (reference sequence). The CDR3, as DNA: TGTGCCAGCAGCTGGGGACAGGGTAACACTGAAGCTTTCTTT. Residues: CASSWGQGNTEAFF.

Concerning this clone itself: Other DNA sequences in the same sample also yield this CDR3. The chain is built from TRBV9 and TRBJ2-5; D unresolved. The V gene lost 0 bases and the J gene lost 2 bases, with 5 bases spanning the gap. Germline CDR1 and CDR2: SGDLS and YYNGEE. The CDR3 is 13 residues long. The CDR3 spells CASSVAQQETQYF. The DNA for the CDR3 is TGTGCCAGCAGCGTAGCACAGCAAGAGACCCAGTACTTC.

The chain has TRBV11-3 and TRBJ2-1; 12 bases are shared with TRBD1. The CDR3 is made up of 14 amino acids. V was pared by 6 bases and J by 10 bases, with 7 bases of the junction left unmatched. Germline V gene data show CDR1 as SGHNT and CDR2 as YENEEA. CDR3 DNA sequence: TGTGCCAGCAGTCCCGGGACAGGGGGCTACGAGCAGTTCTTC. This encodes CASSPGTGGYEQFF. The whole variable domain, filled in from reference TRBV11-3 and TRBJ2-1, reads EAGVVQSPRYKIIEKKQPVAFWCNPISGHNTLYWYLQNLGQGPELLIRYENEEAVDDSQLPKDRFSAERLKGVDSTLKIQPAELGDSAVYLCASSPGTGGYEQFFGPGTRLTVL.

The gene calls are TRBV19 and TRBJ2-7; 8 bases line up with TRBD1. The CDR3 is 14 residues long. J lost 6 bases, V lost 5 bases, and 9 bases had no gene match. CDR1 and CDR2 (germline): LNHDA, SQIVND (reference sequence). DNA for the CDR3: TGTGCCAGTAGTCCAGGGGGCGCTTGGGTCGAGCAGTACTTC. Protein product: CASSPGGAWVEQYF.

There are a few counts of this clone. The chain uses TRBV6-5 and TRBJ1-1; 9 bases are shared with TRBD1. CDR3 length: 15 residues. V was pared by 5 bases and J by 6 bases, with 10 bases of the junction left unmatched. CDR1 MNHEY and CDR2 SVGAGI come from the germline V gene. The CDR3 DNA reads as TGTGCCAGCAGTACCCTGGGACAGGGAGACGCTGAAGCTTTCTTT. This encodes CASSTLGQGDAEAFF.

This clone appeared once. This chain links TRBV5-1 with TRBJ2-1; TRBD2 is a possible D gene (6 bases). This CDR3 has 15 residues. CDR1 is SGHRS and CDR2 is YFSETQ in the germline V gene. The V end lost 4 bases, the J end lost 4 bases, and 15 bases lay between the germline ends. CDR3 sequence: CASSVGGPIYNEQFF. The CDR3 nucleotides are TGCGCCAGCAGCGTTGGAGGGCCTATTTACAATGAGCAGTTCTTC.